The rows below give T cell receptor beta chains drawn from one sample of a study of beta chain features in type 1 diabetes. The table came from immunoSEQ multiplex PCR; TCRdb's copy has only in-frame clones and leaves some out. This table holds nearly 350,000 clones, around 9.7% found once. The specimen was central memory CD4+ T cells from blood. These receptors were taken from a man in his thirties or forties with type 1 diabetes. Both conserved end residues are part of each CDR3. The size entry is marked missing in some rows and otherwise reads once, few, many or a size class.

cdr3_aa: CASRLAGNSYEQYF
clone_size: -
v_call: TRBV27

cdr3_aa: CASSADRDRPFNEKLFF
clone_size: few
v_call: TRBV2

cdr3_aa: CASSLDSSRYGYTF
clone_size: few
v_call: TRBV7-2

cdr3_aa: CASSRTTGSYEQYF
clone_size: -
v_call: TRBV7-2

cdr3_aa: CSALTGGGYTF
clone_size: few
v_call: TRBV20-1

cdr3_aa: CASSSLDSSYNSPLHF
clone_size: -
v_call: TRBV27

cdr3_aa: CASRLDRDEQYF
clone_size: -
v_call: TRBV5-1

cdr3_aa: CASSLAGGPSSYEQYF
clone_size: few
v_call: TRBV7-9

cdr3_aa: CASSLVGTGEPEQYF
clone_size: many
v_call: TRBV7-2

cdr3_aa: CASTPRGTQHF
clone_size: many
v_call: TRBV21-1

cdr3_aa: CASSLPQGNTEAFF
clone_size: -
v_call: TRBV7-9

cdr3_aa: CASSYGRNYGYTF
clone_size: -
v_call: TRBV6-5

cdr3_aa: CASSFITGGTDSPLHF
clone_size: many
v_call: TRBV7-9

cdr3_aa: CASSPGTVGVTYEQYF
clone_size: -
v_call: TRBV18

cdr3_aa: CASSIRGAYEQYF
clone_size: few
v_call: TRBV13

cdr3_aa: CASSFLGQGTYEQYF
clone_size: -
v_call: TRBV7-2

cdr3_aa: CAWSLGGGPTDTQYF
clone_size: few
v_call: TRBV30

cdr3_aa: CASSPFGEATGELFF
clone_size: many
v_call: TRBV5-1

cdr3_aa: CSVEDFKDRVQVMNTEAFF
clone_size: -
v_call: TRBV29-1

cdr3_aa: CASSLERRAYGYTF
clone_size: -
v_call: TRBV13

cdr3_aa: CAWSDTGTDEKLFF
clone_size: -
v_call: TRBV30

cdr3_aa: CASSLVTGRSYEQYF
clone_size: few
v_call: TRBV5-1

cdr3_aa: CASRGGTGHEQYF
clone_size: few
v_call: TRBV7-2

cdr3_aa: CASSLVPGLAGADTQYF
clone_size: once
v_call: TRBV23-1

cdr3_aa: CASSYSVRPEQYF
clone_size: few
v_call: TRBV6-6

cdr3_aa: CASSPTGGGYNEQFF
clone_size: -
v_call: TRBV10-1

cdr3_aa: CASSPLVGSYNEQFF
clone_size: -
v_call: TRBV5-1

cdr3_aa: CASFQGAGGYTF
clone_size: -
v_call: TRBV6-6

cdr3_aa: CASRRDQTYEQYF
clone_size: medium-sized
v_call: TRBV2

cdr3_aa: CASSYRGGETQYF
clone_size: few
v_call: TRBV6-5

cdr3_aa: CASSYFGGSDTQYF
clone_size: -
v_call: TRBV6-6

cdr3_aa: CASRETGVDDEQFF
clone_size: -
v_call: TRBV2

cdr3_aa: CAISASGGKDEQFF
clone_size: -
v_call: TRBV10-3

cdr3_aa: CASSHESGTGGAGNYGYTF
clone_size: many
v_call: TRBV23-1

cdr3_aa: CASSLAETGELFF
clone_size: few
v_call: TRBV7-9

cdr3_aa: CASSPSGGALPTDTQYF
clone_size: -
v_call: TRBV9

cdr3_aa: CASRGGPYNEQFF
clone_size: -
v_call: TRBV9

cdr3_aa: CSASVFEAFF
clone_size: -
v_call: TRBV20-1

cdr3_aa: CASRLVRGNYEQYF
clone_size: few
v_call: TRBV12-2

cdr3_aa: CASSFLGAQETQYF
clone_size: -
v_call: TRBV7-9

cdr3_aa: CASSATGLGTQYF
clone_size: few
v_call: TRBV7-9

cdr3_aa: CASSQGQGEEQYF
clone_size: -
v_call: TRBV5-6

cdr3_aa: CAISDEDATDTQYF
clone_size: -
v_call: TRBV6-5

cdr3_aa: CTSSQAEAGSTDTQYF
clone_size: few
v_call: TRBV1

cdr3_aa: CASSGQGDTGELFF
clone_size: -
v_call: TRBV2

cdr3_aa: CAWSGLAGETQYF
clone_size: few
v_call: TRBV30

cdr3_aa: CASKDQGNTGELFF
clone_size: few
v_call: TRBV7-2

cdr3_aa: CASSTDGNEQFF
clone_size: -
v_call: TRBV11-2

cdr3_aa: CGSRDWRGYTF
clone_size: -
v_call: TRBV19

cdr3_aa: CASSSSTGQGINQPQHF
clone_size: -
v_call: TRBV28

cdr3_aa: CASSLARSPGGGYTF
clone_size: -
v_call: TRBV5-4

cdr3_aa: CASSQAGRDNEQFF
clone_size: -
v_call: TRBV4-3

cdr3_aa: CAGSDSPKGANVLTF
clone_size: -
v_call: TRBV6-6

cdr3_aa: CASSFDRHEQYF
clone_size: few
v_call: TRBV6-1

cdr3_aa: CASSFSTGHTDTQYF
clone_size: few
v_call: TRBV7-9